Listed below are T cell receptor beta chains from one sample, sequenced in a study of CD8 T cells in ankylosing spondylitis. Each CDR3 protein is one row after TCRdb ran MiXCR on the 5' RACE reads. The sample lists approximately 300,000 distinct CDR3 sequences, less than 10% occurring once. The sample taken for sequencing was blood, either unsorted or a sorted T cell fraction (not recorded which). Source of these receptors: a male donor with ankylosing spondylitis. The conserved cysteine and the conserved F or W are not part of the CDR3 here. Each record gives: clone size, V gene, CDR3 protein. The size entry is marked missing in some rows and otherwise reads once, few, many or a size class.

clone size: few; V gene: TRBV7-9; CDR3 protein: ASSLAAYQETQY
clone size: few; V gene: TRBV28; CDR3 protein: ASSLSWEQY
clone size: NA; V gene: TRBV5-1; CDR3 protein: ASRLTEDLYGYT
clone size: NA; V gene: TRBV18; CDR3 protein: ASSPRGTDTEAF
clone size: few; V gene: TRBV4-1; CDR3 protein: ASSQRNSIAGNTIY
clone size: many; V gene: TRBV7-9; CDR3 protein: ASSRWETQY
clone size: NA; V gene: TRBV30; CDR3 protein: AWSVTQNTEAF
clone size: many; V gene: TRBV12-3/TRBV12-4; CDR3 protein: ASSLVGPTDTQY
clone size: few; V gene: TRBV4-1; CDR3 protein: ASSQDSGDEQF
clone size: NA; V gene: TRBV18; CDR3 protein: ASSPLTGTQETQY
clone size: many; V gene: TRBV24-1; CDR3 protein: ATSDLKWWAAPTANEQF
clone size: many; V gene: TRBV12-3/TRBV12-4; CDR3 protein: ASSLDSDQPQH
clone size: few; V gene: TRBV25-1; CDR3 protein: ASSEPGPVETQY
clone size: NA; V gene: TRBV19; CDR3 protein: ASSIVGTEYSGANVLT
clone size: many; V gene: TRBV6-5; CDR3 protein: ASSYSEDTEAF
clone size: few; V gene: TRBV29-1; CDR3 protein: SATPGTGSYEQY
clone size: NA; V gene: TRBV19; CDR3 protein: ASSIDGGGSYNEQF
clone size: few; V gene: TRBV29-1; CDR3 protein: SVAGQGAGNEQF
clone size: few; V gene: TRBV7-3; CDR3 protein: ASSHDTDTQY
clone size: NA; V gene: TRBV2; CDR3 protein: ASSATGPQPQH
clone size: NA; V gene: TRBV7-8; CDR3 protein: ASSLPPRGARWETQY
clone size: few; V gene: TRBV12-3/TRBV12-4; CDR3 protein: ASKTGTAETQY
clone size: NA; V gene: TRBV30; CDR3 protein: AWSVWGTGTF
clone size: NA; V gene: TRBV27; CDR3 protein: ASSFFRTGEQY
clone size: few; V gene: TRBV18; CDR3 protein: ASSTNWVEQF
clone size: NA; V gene: TRBV2; CDR3 protein: ASEKRRAEQF
clone size: many; V gene: TRBV20-1; CDR3 protein: SARDEWNTIYNEQF
clone size: many; V gene: TRBV4-1; CDR3 protein: ASSPPGVWQPQH